This T cell receptor beta chain was identified during a study of blood T cell repertoires in COVID-19. Study overall: In each case, the material was cDNA or gDNA derived from T cells, B-cell-depleted T cells, or PBMCs.

Authors' data handling: Using reference gene primer amplification, nucleated cell counts were estimated. Sequencing used immunoSEQ multiplex PCR; TCRdb keeps in-frame clones, though not all of them. That table supplies the V and J calls and clone size; D and trimming were determined from the DNA. The table records about 150,000 clones, about 80% of them present only once. The V and J ends lost 4 bases and 4 bases respectively, with 15 bases between them. CDR3 size: 15 residues. Germline V lookup: CDR1 SGDLS, CDR2 YYNGEE. The sequencing sample was made of peripheral blood. The chain is built from TRBV9 and TRBJ2-1; D is perhaps TRBD1 (7 bases). The source of this sequence is a man in his sixties with acute or convalescent COVID-19. The CDR3 sequence: CASSSRGRLYNEQFF. CDR3 DNA: TGTGCCAGCAGCTCCAGGGGGAGGCTTTACAATGAGCAGTTCTTC.